What follows are 15 T cell receptor beta chains derived from one specimen sequenced in a study of spatial heterogeneity in lung cancer (dated by TCRdb to between 2018 and 2021). The time point label, as the study defines it: sample taken at primary tumor resection. Preparation of the library involved 5' RACE. TCRdb records NextSeq 500 as the sequencer. TCRdb's own reprocessing of the public reads used fastp at Q25 and MiXCR and kept productive beta chains. One record per CDR3 amino acid sequence lists the most common genes and DNA. For this sample there are 8,900 or so distinct CDR3 sequences; 8.7% appear just once. The ten largest clones add up to roughly 12% of the sample. Here is what the overall study found, with its caveats: The number of expanded intratumoral alpha and beta TCRs correlated with the tumor nonsynonymous mutation count.

These receptors lack a known antigen. Source: lung tumor tissue, taken at surgery. Every receptor here comes from a female donor with early-stage non-small cell lung cancer.

The gene calls are TRBV11-2 and TRBJ1-1, with no clear D. V was clipped by 6 bases and J by 3 bases, with 8 bases between them. Germline lookup yields CDR1 SGHAT and CDR2 FQNNGV. This CDR3 has 12 amino acids. CDR3 in DNA: TGTGCCAGCAGACGGTTGGACACTGAAGCTTTCTTT. Residues: CASRRLDTEAFF.

This clonotype was counted at least ten times. CDR3 in amino acids: CASKGTSVTGELFF. As DNA, the CDR3 is TGTGCCAGCAAAGGGACTAGCGTCACCGGGGAGCTGTTTTTT. The chain carries TRBV6-5 and TRBJ2-2; 10 bases fit TRBD2. V shed 7 bases, J shed 4 bases, and the junction held 3 bases outside the gene matches. The V gene's germline CDR1 is MNHEY and CDR2 SVGAGI. The CDR3 has 14 amino acids.

The table lists this clonotype with many counts. This chain uses TRBV5-1 with TRBJ2-3; tentatively, D is TRBD1 or TRBD2 (6 bases each). The V and J ends lost 1 base and 4 bases respectively, with 19 bases between them. This CDR3 spans 17 amino acids. Germline-derived CDR1 and CDR2 are SGHRS and YFSETQ. Here the CDR3 reads CASSLPGGGGRADTQYF. The CDR3 DNA sequence: TGCGCCAGCAGCTTGCCCGGAGGTGGGGGGCGGGCAGATACGCAGTATTTT.

V is TRBV2 and J is TRBJ2-7; 8 bases map to TRBD2. From germline, CDR1 is SNHLY and CDR2 FYNNEI. Losses at the gene ends were 4 bases for V and 3 bases for J; bases not matched to a gene: 5. The CDR3 runs 14 residues. This chain's CDR3 is CASSVLRGDYEQYF. CDR3 DNA sequence: TGTGCCAGCAGTGTTCTGCGGGGGGACTACGAGCAGTACTTC.

This clonotype is medium-sized within its sample. The chain uses TRBV14 and TRBJ2-4, with 8 bases that match TRBD1. CDR3 length: 15 amino acids. V lost 3 bases, J lost 2 bases, and 3 bases stayed unmatched. Germline V gene data show CDR1 as SGHDN and CDR2 as FVKESK. CDR3 sequence reads: CASSHQGATKNIQYF. CDR3 DNA sequence: TGTGCCAGCAGCCACCAGGGGGCAACCAAAAACATTCAGTACTTC.

At least ten counts were recorded for this clonotype. V is TRBV7-6 and J is TRBJ2-7; TRBD1 agrees at 8 bases. With V trimmed by 2 bases and J by 6 bases, 6 bases remained unmatched. The CDR3 is made up of 14 amino acids. The germline gives CDR1 SGHVS, CDR2 FNYEAQ. The CDR3 sequence: CASSLTHGTGEQYF. The CDR3 DNA follows: TGTGCCAGCAGCTTAACCCACGGGACAGGCGAGCAGTACTTC.

This clonotype was seen only a few times. The chain joins TRBV28 to TRBJ2-5; 12 positions match TRBD2. Trimming at V came to 3 bases and at J to 4 bases, leaving 6 bases not matched to a gene. This CDR3 comprises 16 residues. Germline lookup yields CDR1 MDHEN and CDR2 SYDVKM. CDR3 in amino acids: CASSFLAGGRTETQYF. The CDR3 DNA reads TGTGCCAGCAGTTTCCTAGCGGGGGGGCGCACAGAGACCCAGTACTTC.

V usage is TRBV6-6 and J usage is TRBJ2-5; 8 bases map to TRBD1. The ends lost 2 bases at V and 4 bases at J; junction bases unmatched: 6. Germline V lookup: CDR1 MNHNY, CDR2 SVGAGI (reference sequence). The CDR3 runs 15 residues. CDR3: CASSYGTGGTETQYF. The CDR3, as DNA: TGTGCCAGCAGTTACGGTACAGGGGGTACAGAGACCCAGTACTTC.

The chain combines TRBV20-1 with TRBJ1-1; a possible D gene is TRBD1 (5 bases). The CDR3 loop spans 14 amino acids. V was cut by 5 bases and J by 3 bases, with 16 bases left in between. Germline CDR1 reads DFQATT; CDR2 reads SNEGSKA (reference sequence). In nucleotides, the CDR3 is TGCAGTGCTCCTGGGGGGGATCGTGACACTGAAGCTTTCTTT. Protein: CSAPGGDRDTEAFF.

Ten or more counts support this clonotype. CDR3 loop: CASGRQGPDTGELFF. The CDR3 DNA is TGTGCTAGTGGTCGACAGGGGCCAGACACCGGGGAGCTGTTTTTT. The V and J genes are TRBV12-5 and TRBJ2-2; the match to TRBD1 covers 8 bases. Germline V gene data show CDR1 as LGHNT and CDR2 as FRNRAP. V trimming: 5 bases; J trimming: 3 bases; junction bases outside the gene matches: 5. This CDR3 is 15 amino acids long.

This clonotype has at least ten counts. A read error is possible here, since a much larger clone lies one base away. The CDR3 DNA reads TGTGCCAGCAGCTTAAGAGGTTATGGCTACACCTTC. Translating gives CASSLRGYGYTF. The chain uses TRBV7-2 and TRBJ1-2; D call uncertain. This CDR3 spans 12 amino acids. Germline values: CDR1 SGHTA, CDR2 FQGNSA. The V gene lost 2 bases and the J gene lost 5 bases, with 6 bases spanning the gap.

In its sample, this clonotype is medium-sized. The chain employs TRBV20-1 and TRBJ1-1; TRBD1 matches 7 bases. In germline, CDR1 is DFQATT, CDR2 SNEGSKA (reference sequence). With V trimmed by 4 bases and J by 1 base, 3 bases remained unmatched. The length of the CDR3 is 13 residues. Here the CDR3 DNA reads TGCAGTGCTAACAGGGGATGGAACACTGAAGCTTTCTTT. Translated: CSANRGWNTEAFF.

This clonotype occurred a few times. A read error may produce the germline difference seen at one junction end. CDR3 loop: CAISKGQGAYEQHF. As DNA, the CDR3 is TGTGCCATCAGTAAGGGACAGGGGGCGTACGAGCAGCACTTC. The chain employs TRBV10-3 and TRBJ2-7, with 12 bases lining up with TRBD1. Germline CDR1 is ENHRY and CDR2 is SYGVKD. The CDR3 contains 14 residues.

This clonotype has just a few counts. This chain joins TRBV7-2 and TRBJ2-1; 8 nucleotides line up with TRBD2. Looked up from germline, CDR1 is SGHTA and CDR2 is FQGNSA. CDR3 length equals 14 residues. The V and J ends lost 3 bases and 9 bases, in that order; junction bases with no gene match: 7. The CDR3 sequence: CASSFGLAVSEQFF. CDR3 DNA sequence: TGTGCCAGCAGCTTCGGACTAGCAGTCAGTGAGCAGTTCTTC. Based on the CDR3 plus reference TRBV7-2 and TRBJ2-1, the full variable domain is GAGVSQSPSNKVTEKGKDVELRCDPISGHTALYWYRQSLGQGLEFLIYFQGNSAPDKSGLPSDRFSAERTGGSVSTLTIQRTQQEDSAVYLCASSFGLAVSEQFFGPGTRLTVL.

This clonotype was seen many times. The chain has TRBV28 and TRBJ2-7; 9 bases fit TRBD1. The CDR3 extends over 13 amino acids. Germline V CDR1 and CDR2: MDHEN, SYDVKM. Unmatched junction bases numbered 7, after V lost 10 bases and J lost 3 bases. CDR3 region: CATSDRGHYEQYF. The CDR3 DNA reads as TGTGCCACTTCGGACAGGGGCCACTACGAGCAGTACTTC.